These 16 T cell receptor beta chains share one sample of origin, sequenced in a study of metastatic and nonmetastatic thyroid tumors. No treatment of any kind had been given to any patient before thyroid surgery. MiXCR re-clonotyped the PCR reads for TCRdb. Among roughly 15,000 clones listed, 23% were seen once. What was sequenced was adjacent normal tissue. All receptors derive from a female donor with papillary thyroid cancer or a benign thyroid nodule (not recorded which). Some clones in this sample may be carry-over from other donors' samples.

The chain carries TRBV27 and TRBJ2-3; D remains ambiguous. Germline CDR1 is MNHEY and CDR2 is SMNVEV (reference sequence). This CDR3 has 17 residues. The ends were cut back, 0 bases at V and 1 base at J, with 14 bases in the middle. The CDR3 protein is CASSLSGIAVGTDTQYF. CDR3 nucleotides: TGTGCCAGCAGTTTATCGGGGATAGCTGTTGGCACAGATACGCAGTATTTT.

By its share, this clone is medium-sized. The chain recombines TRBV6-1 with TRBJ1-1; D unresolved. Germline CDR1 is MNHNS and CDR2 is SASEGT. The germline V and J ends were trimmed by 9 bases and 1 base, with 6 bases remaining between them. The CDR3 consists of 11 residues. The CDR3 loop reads CARPRNTEAFF. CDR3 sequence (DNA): TGTGCCAGACCCAGGAACACTGAAGCTTTCTTT.

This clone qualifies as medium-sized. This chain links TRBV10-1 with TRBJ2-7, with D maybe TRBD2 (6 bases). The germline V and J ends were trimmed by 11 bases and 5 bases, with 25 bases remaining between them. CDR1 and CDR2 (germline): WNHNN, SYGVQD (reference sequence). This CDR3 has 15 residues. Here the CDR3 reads CAPSRGRRDENEQYF. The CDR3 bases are TGCGCCCCATCGAGGGGTCGGCGGGATGAAAACGAGCAGTACTTC.

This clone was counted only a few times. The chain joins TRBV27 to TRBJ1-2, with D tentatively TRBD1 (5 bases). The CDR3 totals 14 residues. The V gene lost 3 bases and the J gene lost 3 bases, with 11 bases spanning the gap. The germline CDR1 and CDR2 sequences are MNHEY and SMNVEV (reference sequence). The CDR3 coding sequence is TGTGCCAGCAGTTTTATCGGGGCGGACTATGGCTACACCTTC. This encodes CASSFIGADYGYTF.

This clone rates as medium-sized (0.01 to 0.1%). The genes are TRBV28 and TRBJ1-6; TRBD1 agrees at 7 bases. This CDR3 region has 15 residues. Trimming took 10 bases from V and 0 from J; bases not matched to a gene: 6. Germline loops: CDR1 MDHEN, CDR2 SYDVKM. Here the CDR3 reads CATTGVGSYNSPLHF. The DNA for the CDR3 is TGTGCCACAACAGGGGTAGGCTCCTATAATTCACCCCTCCACTTT. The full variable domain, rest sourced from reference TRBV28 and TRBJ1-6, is DVKVTQSSRYLVKRTGEKVFLECVQDMDHENMFWYRQDPGLGLRLIYFSYDVKMKEKGDIPEGYSVSREKKERFSLILESASTNQTSMYLCATTGVGSYNSPLHFGNGTRLTVT.

The CDR3 nucleotides read TGTGCCTTTAGGTGGGGCGGAGGTTCTGGGGCCAACGTCCTGACTTTC. Translation gives CAFRWGGGSGANVLTF. V and J are TRBV30 and TRBJ2-6; D could derive from TRBD1 or TRBD2 (5 bases each). This CDR3 contains 16 residues. With 7 bases removed from V and 1 base from J, the gap between germline ends came to 17 bases. Germline V gives CDR1 GTSNPN, CDR2 SVGIG (reference sequence).

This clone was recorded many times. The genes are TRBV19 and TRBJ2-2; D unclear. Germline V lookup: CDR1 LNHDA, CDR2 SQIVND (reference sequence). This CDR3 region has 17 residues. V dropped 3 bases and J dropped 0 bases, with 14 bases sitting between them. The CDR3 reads CASSIRPSSTNTGELFF. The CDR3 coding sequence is TGTGCCAGTAGTATTCGGCCCTCAAGCACGAACACCGGGGAGCTGTTTTTT.

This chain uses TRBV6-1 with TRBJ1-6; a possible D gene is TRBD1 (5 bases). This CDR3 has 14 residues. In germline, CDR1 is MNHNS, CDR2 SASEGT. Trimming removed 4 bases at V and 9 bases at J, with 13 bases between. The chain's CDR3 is CASSGRGTGSPLHF. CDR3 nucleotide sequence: TGTGCCAGCAGTGGCCGGGGGACTGGTTCACCCCTCCACTTT.

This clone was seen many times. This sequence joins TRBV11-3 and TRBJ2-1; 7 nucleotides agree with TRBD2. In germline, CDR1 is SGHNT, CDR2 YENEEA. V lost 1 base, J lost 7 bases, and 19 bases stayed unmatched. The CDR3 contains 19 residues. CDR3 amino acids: CASSLGFGGSGLGINEQFF. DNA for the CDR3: TGTGCCAGCAGCTTAGGATTCGGCGGGAGCGGTCTAGGTATAAATGAGCAGTTCTTC.

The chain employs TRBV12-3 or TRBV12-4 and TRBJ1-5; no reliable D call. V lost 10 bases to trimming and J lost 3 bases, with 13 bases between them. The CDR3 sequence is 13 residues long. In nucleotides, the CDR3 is TGTGCCATCACCAGAGAGGTCAATCAGCCCCAGCATTTT. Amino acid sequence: CAITREVNQPQHF.

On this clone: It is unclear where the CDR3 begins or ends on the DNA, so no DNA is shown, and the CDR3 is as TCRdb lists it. CDR3 residues: CSASFGTGAIVGYGYTF. The chain employs TRBV20-1 and TRBJ1-2; the table assigns TRBD1, which was not confirmed against the DNA. Germline loops: CDR1 DFQATT, CDR2 SNEGSKA (reference sequence). The CDR3 is 17 residues long, ends included.

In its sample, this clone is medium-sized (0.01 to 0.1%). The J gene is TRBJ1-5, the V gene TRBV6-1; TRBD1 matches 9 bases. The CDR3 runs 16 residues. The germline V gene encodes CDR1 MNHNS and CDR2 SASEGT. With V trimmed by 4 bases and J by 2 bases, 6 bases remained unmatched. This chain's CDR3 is CASSAGTGMGNQPQHF. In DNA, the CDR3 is TGTGCCAGCAGTGCTGGGACAGGGATGGGCAATCAGCCCCAGCATTTT.

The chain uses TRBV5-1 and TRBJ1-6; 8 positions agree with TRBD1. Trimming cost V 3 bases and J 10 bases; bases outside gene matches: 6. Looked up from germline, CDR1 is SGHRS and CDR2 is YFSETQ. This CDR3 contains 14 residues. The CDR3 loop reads CASSWTGLGSPLHF. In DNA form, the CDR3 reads TGCGCCAGCAGCTGGACAGGGTTGGGCTCACCCCTCCACTTT. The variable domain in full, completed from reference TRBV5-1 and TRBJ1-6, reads KAGVTQTPRYLIKTRGQQVTLSCSPISGHRSVSWYQQTPGQGLQFLFEYFSETQRNKGNFPGRFSGRQFSNSRSEMNVSTLELGDSALYLCASSWTGLGSPLHFGNGTRLTVT.

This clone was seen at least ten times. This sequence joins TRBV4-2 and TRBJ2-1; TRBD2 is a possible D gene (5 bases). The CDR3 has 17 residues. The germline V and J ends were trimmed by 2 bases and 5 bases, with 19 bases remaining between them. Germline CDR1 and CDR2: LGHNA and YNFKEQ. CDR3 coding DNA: TGTGCCAGCAGCCAATCCCAGACCGGACTGACGAACAATGAGCAGTTCTTC. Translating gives CASSQSQTGLTNNEQFF.

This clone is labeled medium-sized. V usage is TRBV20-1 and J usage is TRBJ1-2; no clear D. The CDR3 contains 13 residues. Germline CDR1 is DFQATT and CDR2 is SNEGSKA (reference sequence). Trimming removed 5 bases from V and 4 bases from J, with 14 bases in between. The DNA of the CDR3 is TGCAGTGCTCCGACGCCGGAATTCTATGGCTACACCTTC. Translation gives CSAPTPEFYGYTF.

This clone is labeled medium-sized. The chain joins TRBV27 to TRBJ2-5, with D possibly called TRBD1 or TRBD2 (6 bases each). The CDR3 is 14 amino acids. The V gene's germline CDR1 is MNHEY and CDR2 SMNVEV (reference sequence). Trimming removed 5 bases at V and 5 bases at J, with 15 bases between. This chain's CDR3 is CASSPQRGEETQYF. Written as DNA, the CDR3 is TGTGCCAGCAGTCCCCAGAGGGGGGAGGAGACCCAGTACTTC.